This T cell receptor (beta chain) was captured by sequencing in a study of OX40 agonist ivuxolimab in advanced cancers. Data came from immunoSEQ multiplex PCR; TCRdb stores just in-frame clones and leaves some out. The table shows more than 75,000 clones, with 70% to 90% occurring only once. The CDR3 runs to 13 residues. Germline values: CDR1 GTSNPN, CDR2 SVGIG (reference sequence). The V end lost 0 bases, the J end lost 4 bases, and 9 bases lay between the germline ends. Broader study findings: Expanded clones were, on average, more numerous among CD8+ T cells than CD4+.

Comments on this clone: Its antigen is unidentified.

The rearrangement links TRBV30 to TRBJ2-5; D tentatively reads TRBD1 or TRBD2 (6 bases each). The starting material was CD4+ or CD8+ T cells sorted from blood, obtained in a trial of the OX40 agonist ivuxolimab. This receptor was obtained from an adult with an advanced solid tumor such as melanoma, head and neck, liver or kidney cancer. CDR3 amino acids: CAWSVKGGETQYF. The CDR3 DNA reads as TGTGCCTGGAGTGTGAAGGGGGGAGAGACCCAGTACTTC.